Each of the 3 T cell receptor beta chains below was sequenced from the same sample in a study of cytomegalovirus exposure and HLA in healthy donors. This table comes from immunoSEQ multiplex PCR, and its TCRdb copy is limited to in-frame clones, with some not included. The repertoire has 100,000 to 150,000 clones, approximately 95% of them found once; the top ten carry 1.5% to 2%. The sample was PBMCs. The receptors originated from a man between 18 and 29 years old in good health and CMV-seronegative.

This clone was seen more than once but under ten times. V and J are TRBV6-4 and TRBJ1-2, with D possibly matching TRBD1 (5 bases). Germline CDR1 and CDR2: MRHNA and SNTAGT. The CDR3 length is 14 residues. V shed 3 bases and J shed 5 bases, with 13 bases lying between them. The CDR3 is CASSDPTGQYGYTF. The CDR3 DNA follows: TGTGCCAGCAGTGATCCCACAGGCCAATATGGCTACACCTTC.

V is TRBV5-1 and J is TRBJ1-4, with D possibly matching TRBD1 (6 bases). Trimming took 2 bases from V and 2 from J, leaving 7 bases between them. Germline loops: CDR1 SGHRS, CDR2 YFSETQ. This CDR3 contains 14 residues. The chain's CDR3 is CASSLRGTNEKLFF. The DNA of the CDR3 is TGCGCCAGCAGCTTAAGGGGGACTAATGAAAAACTGTTTTTT.

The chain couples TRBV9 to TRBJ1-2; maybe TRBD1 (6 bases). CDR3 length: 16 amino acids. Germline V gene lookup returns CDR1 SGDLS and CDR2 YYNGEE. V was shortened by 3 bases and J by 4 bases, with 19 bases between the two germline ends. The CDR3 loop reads CASSGPGHGFSYGYTF. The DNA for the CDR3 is TGTGCCAGCAGCGGGCCGGGACACGGTTTTAGCTATGGCTACACCTTC.